Following are 12 T cell receptor beta chains from one sample sequenced in a study of CXCR3-negative and CXCR3-positive naive CD8 T cells. 5' RACE that incorporated UMI labels was used to prepare the TRB cDNA libraries. TCRdb re-analyzed the 5' RACE reads; it lists each CDR3 protein once, without DNA. This table lists fewer than 95,000 distinct CDR3 sequences. The sample consisted of naive CXCR3- CD8+ T cells from blood. Subset described: CD45RO-CCR7+CD27+CD95- naive CD8+ T cells lacking CXCR3 (TNR3-). The receptors here all came from a human donor in good health. Some clones in this sample may be carry-over from other donors' samples.

The chain is built from TRBV15 and TRBJ2-7; TCRdb gives TRBD2 as the D gene, but with no DNA this cannot be confirmed. CDR1 and CDR2 from the germline V gene are LNHNV and YYDKDF (reference sequence). This CDR3 region has 18 residues. CDR3 region: CATSAQVTGGLDSYEQYF.

The chain recombines TRBV11-3 with TRBJ2-1. Germline V lookup: CDR1 SGHNT, CDR2 YENEEA. The CDR3 sequence is 12 residues long. The CDR3 protein is CASSHTSNEQFF.

The rearrangement joins TRBV5-1 to TRBJ2-2. The CDR3 has 12 residues. The germline V gene has CDR1 SGHRS and CDR2 YFSETQ. The CDR3 here is CASSLMDGELFF.

The rearrangement uses TRBV5-4 and TRBJ2-1; the D call from TCRdb, TRBD1, cannot be confirmed without DNA. This CDR3 contains 15 residues. Germline assignment: CDR1 SGHNT and CDR2 YYREEE (reference sequence). This CDR3 reads CASSSRGVLYNEQFF.

The chain links TRBV28 to TRBJ2-1; no DNA is available, so the TRBD1 call from TCRdb remains unchecked. Per the germline V gene, CDR1 is MDHEN and CDR2 is SYDVKM. The CDR3 loop spans 12 amino acids. The CDR3 reads CASRFYRDEQFF.

The chain carries TRBV5-1 and TRBJ1-6; the TRBD1 assignment by TCRdb is unverifiable without DNA. This CDR3 is 14 amino acids long. Germline V gives CDR1 SGHRS, CDR2 YFSETQ. The chain's CDR3 is CASSSGQADSPLHF. Combining the CDR3 with reference TRBV5-1 and TRBJ1-6 gives the whole variable domain KAGVTQTPRYLIKTRGQQVTLSCSPISGHRSVSWYQQTPGQGLQFLFEYFSETQRNKGNFPGRFSGRQFSNSRSEMNVSTLELGDSALYLCASSSGQADSPLHFGNGTRLTVT.

V is TRBV21-1 and J is TRBJ2-5. TRBV21-1 is a listed pseudogene. The CDR3 is made up of 15 amino acids. CDR3: CASSKVLERRETQYF.

This chain uses TRBV4-1 with TRBJ1-5. Germline V gene data show CDR1 as MGHRA and CDR2 as YSYEKL. This CDR3 region has 16 residues. The CDR3 sequence: CASSQDLADPQGPQHF.

V usage is TRBV7-2 and J usage is TRBJ2-1; TCRdb returns TRBD1, unconfirmable since there is no DNA. CDR3 length: 13 residues. Germline V gives CDR1 SGHTA, CDR2 FQGNSA. The CDR3 spells CASSFAPGQELFF.

The rearrangement links TRBV20-1 to TRBJ1-2. Germline V lookup: CDR1 DFQATT, CDR2 SNEGSKA (reference sequence). CDR3 size: 13 residues. CDR3 sequence: CSARGDTNYGYTF.

The V gene is TRBV12-3 or TRBV12-4, the J gene TRBJ2-7. The CDR3 runs 13 residues. CDR3 sequence: CASSFDTNYEQYF.

The chain has TRBV6-5 and TRBJ2-3; as DNA is missing, the TRBD1 call by TCRdb cannot be tested. The CDR3 loop spans 18 amino acids. Germline lookup yields CDR1 MNHEY and CDR2 SVGAGI. The CDR3 sequence: CASSYGFVVAESTDTQYF.